These T cell receptor beta chains were read from a single sample in a study of blood T cell repertoires in COVID-19. The assay was immunoSEQ multiplex PCR, and TCRdb's table has in-frame clones only and misses some. The repertoire holds about 150,000 clones, with approximately 86% as singletons. Sample: peripheral blood. Receptors were obtained from an older man with acute or convalescent COVID-19. The CDR3 runs from the conserved cysteine through the conserved F or W. Fields, in order: J gene, D gene, V gene, clone size, CDR3 protein, CDR3 DNA. D genes are given only for firm matches. Part of the rows lack a size; the others show once, few, many or a class for expanded clones.

J: TRBJ2-7
D: TRBD2
V: TRBV3-1/TRBV3-2
size: NA
CDR3: CASSQSGGSYEQYF
DNA: TGTGCCAGCAGCCAAAGCGGGGGCTCCTACGAGCAGTACTTC

J: TRBJ2-2
D: TRBD2
V: TRBV19
size: NA
CDR3: CASSGDGTVGGLAGVTGELFF
DNA: TGTGCCAGTAGTGGCGATGGGACCGTCGGGGGACTAGCGGGGGTAACCGGGGAGCTGTTTTTT

J: TRBJ1-4
D: NA
V: TRBV18
size: NA
CDR3: CASSNPEREKLFF
DNA: TGTGCCAGCTCAAACCCTGAGAGGGAAAAACTGTTTTTT

J: TRBJ1-5
D: NA
V: TRBV16
size: many
CDR3: CASSSQVGADSNQPQHF
DNA: TGTGCCAGCAGCTCACAGGTGGGGGCTGATAGCAATCAGCCCCAGCATTTT

J: TRBJ2-2
D: NA
V: TRBV7-3
size: NA
CDR3: CASSPLGGGELFF
DNA: TGTGCCAGCAGCCCCCTAGGGGGTGGGGAGCTGTTTTTT

J: TRBJ2-1
D: TRBD2
V: TRBV28
size: NA
CDR3: CASSPQRGNYNEQFF
DNA: TGTGCCAGCAGTCCCCAGCGGGGTAACTACAATGAGCAGTTCTTC

J: TRBJ2-7
D: TRBD1
V: TRBV7-2
size: NA
CDR3: CASSLVSGQGLEQYF
DNA: TGTGCCAGCAGCTTAGTTTCTGGACAGGGGTTAGAGCAGTACTTC

J: TRBJ2-7
D: NA
V: TRBV3-1/TRBV3-2
size: NA
CDR3: CASSQELPPYEQYF
DNA: TGTGCCAGCAGCCAAGAACTACCTCCCTACGAGCAGTACTTC

J: TRBJ1-1
D: NA
V: TRBV6-2/TRBV6-3
size: NA
CDR3: CASSYMGPGTEAFF
DNA: TGTGCCAGCAGTTACATGGGGCCGGGTACTGAAGCTTTCTTT

J: TRBJ2-1
D: TRBD2
V: TRBV5-4
size: NA
CDR3: CASSFTRTSGSRYNEQFF
DNA: TGTGCCAGCAGCTTTACTCGGACTAGCGGGAGTAGGTACAATGAGCAGTTCTTC

J: TRBJ2-3
D: TRBD2
V: TRBV28
size: NA
CDR3: CASSSGKSGRRGGTDTQYF
DNA: TGTGCCAGCAGTAGCGGAAAAAGCGGGAGAAGAGGTGGGACAGATACGCAGTATTTT

J: TRBJ2-7
D: NA
V: TRBV23-1
size: once
CDR3: CASSPGAGAYEQYF
DNA: TGCGCCAGCAGTCCCGGGGCAGGGGCTTACGAGCAGTACTTC

J: TRBJ1-1
D: NA
V: TRBV5-1
size: NA
CDR3: CASSLDQGRGTEAFF
DNA: TGCGCCAGCAGCTTGGATCAGGGGCGCGGGACTGAAGCTTTCTTT

J: TRBJ2-5
D: TRBD2
V: TRBV30
size: NA
CDR3: CAWTRGLAGSHETQYF
DNA: TGTGCCTGGACCAGGGGACTAGCGGGATCCCATGAGACCCAGTACTTC